The 13 T cell receptor beta chains in this list originate from one sample, sequenced in a study of T cells in Graves' hyperthyroidism and ophthalmopathy. Amplification yielded TCR beta CDR3 regions, with RNA transcripts as the source. The TCR CDR3 was amplified in a first-round RT-PCR using the HTBI primer set. TCRdb independently ran MiXCR on the multiplex PCR reads; one entry per CDR3 protein. The table includes under 400,000 distinct CDR3 sequences, over 12% detected once. The sequenced material came from blood. These receptors came from a woman aged 60-75 years with Graves' ophthalmopathy.

This clonotype was counted many times. This chain connects TRBV24-1 to TRBJ2-1; 7 bases line up with TRBD1. V lost 2 bases, J lost 8 bases, and 8 bases stayed unmatched. The CDR3 covers 15 residues. Per germline, CDR1 KGHDR and CDR2 SFDVKD. The CDR3 DNA reads as TGTGCCACCAGTGATTCGGGACAGCTGCTCTATGAGCAGTTCTTC. Translated: CATSDSGQLLYEQFF.

This chain uses TRBV5-1 with TRBJ2-6; maybe TRBD1 (6 bases). The V end was cut by 0 bases, the J end by 0 bases, with 10 bases between. This CDR3 comprises 17 residues. Looked up from germline, CDR1 is SGHRS and CDR2 is YFSETQ. The CDR3: CASSLAGDLSGANVLTF. CDR3 in DNA: TGCGCCAGCAGCTTGGCAGGGGACCTCTCTGGGGCCAACGTCCTGACTTTC.

The chain carries TRBV7-8 and TRBJ2-1, with TRBD2 matching 14 bases. Unmatched junction bases numbered 6, after V lost 8 bases and J lost 0 bases. CDR3 length: 17 residues. Germline-derived CDR1 and CDR2 are SGHVS and FQNEAQ. CDR3: CASAGLAGVGSYNEQFF. CDR3 in DNA: TGTGCCAGCGCGGGACTAGCGGGAGTGGGCTCCTACAATGAGCAGTTCTTC. The whole variable domain, filled in from reference TRBV7-8 and TRBJ2-1, reads GAGVSQSPRYKVAKRGQDVALRCDPISGHVSLFWYQQALGQGPEFLTYFQNEAQLDKSGLPSDRFFAERPEGSVSTLKIQRTQQEDSAVYLCASAGLAGVGSYNEQFFGPGTRLTVL.

V is TRBV4-1 and J is TRBJ2-3; a weak D match, TRBD2 (6 bases). V was trimmed by 2 bases and J by 0 bases, leaving 9 bases between them. Germline values: CDR1 MGHRA, CDR2 YSYEKL. This CDR3 has 15 amino acids. The CDR3 region is CASSQLGLSTDTQYF. The DNA for the CDR3 is TGCGCCAGCAGCCAATTGGGACTGAGCACAGATACGCAGTATTTT.

This chain connects TRBV2 to TRBJ2-3, with 10 nucleotides matching TRBD2. The CDR3 contains 13 residues. The V gene end was trimmed by 8 bases and the J gene end by 6 bases; junction bases not matched to a gene: 5. CDR1 SNHLY and CDR2 FYNNEI come from the germline V gene. The CDR3 DNA is TGTGCCAGCCCGGGACTAGCGCCCGATACGCAGTATTTT. Translation: CASPGLAPDTQYF.

Remarks on this clonotype: A much larger clone sits a single nucleotide away, making a read error possible. V and J are TRBV28 and TRBJ2-5, with 7 positions matching TRBD2. Per the germline V gene, CDR1 is MDHEN and CDR2 is SYDVKM. J was trimmed by 4 bases and V by 5 bases; bases with no gene match: 10. There are 15 residues in the CDR3. The CDR3 nucleotides read TGTGCCAGCAGTCGGGGACTAACGGGAGGAGAGACCCAGTACTTC. This codes for CASSRGLTGGETQYF.

This clonotype has a count of ten or more. The rearrangement uses TRBV25-1 and TRBJ2-7; 9 bases fit TRBD1. From germline, CDR1 is MGHDK and CDR2 SYGVNS. The V segment lost 7 bases and the J segment 2 bases; nucleotides outside the gene matches: 12. The length of the CDR3 is 16 residues. CDR3 DNA: TGTGCCAGCATTAGTGGTCGGGGACAGGGAACCTACGAGCAGTACTTC. It specifies CASISGRGQGTYEQYF.

This clonotype was detected only once. The chain links TRBV27 to TRBJ1-5, with 12 bases fitting TRBD1. Germline CDR1 and CDR2: MNHEY and SMNVEV (reference sequence). CDR3 size: 18 residues. Trimming at V came to 5 bases and at J to 2 bases, leaving 10 bases not matched to a gene. The CDR3 region is CASSPWGTGGAGNQPQHF. In DNA, the CDR3 is TGTGCCAGCAGTCCTTGGGGGACAGGGGGCGCTGGCAATCAGCCCCAGCATTTT.

This clonotype was picked up many times. The chain carries TRBV7-3 and TRBJ2-7; 7 bases are shared with TRBD1. CDR1 is SGHTA, CDR2 FQGTGA, per germline. The V segment lost 5 bases and the J segment 6 bases; nucleotides outside the gene matches: 7. The CDR3 extends over 13 amino acids. This chain's CDR3 is CASSAQGSGEQYF. The CDR3 bases are TGTGCCAGCAGCGCACAGGGGTCTGGCGAGCAGTACTTC.

This chain uses TRBV5-1 with TRBJ1-1; TRBD1 matches 11 bases. V shed 4 bases and J 6 bases; nucleotides not matched to a gene: 5. CDR1 and CDR2 from the germline V gene are SGHRS and YFSETQ. The CDR3 is 14 amino acids. The CDR3 sequence: CASSPGQGASEAFF. The CDR3 DNA follows: TGCGCCAGCAGCCCAGGACAGGGGGCCTCTGAAGCTTTCTTT.

This clonotype was seen ten or more times. CDR3 protein: CASSALAGGTGELFF. Here the CDR3 DNA reads TGTGCCAGCAGTGCCTTAGCGGGAGGTACCGGGGAGCTGTTTTTT. The J gene is TRBJ2-2, the V gene TRBV6-2 or TRBV6-3, with 10 bases fitting TRBD2. The CDR3 is 15 residues long. V trimming: 5 bases; J trimming: 5 bases; junction bases outside the gene matches: 5. CDR1 and CDR2 from the germline V gene are MNHEY and SVGEGT.

V is TRBV7-2 and J is TRBJ1-1; TRBD1 is a possible D gene (6 bases). V gave up 2 bases and J gave up 1 base, with 14 bases separating them. The CDR3 has 16 amino acids. CDR1 is SGHTA and CDR2 is FQGNSA in the germline V gene. The CDR3 loop is CASSLIGGARNTEAFF. In DNA form, the CDR3 reads TGTGCCAGCAGCTTAATTGGGGGCGCACGGAACACTGAAGCTTTCTTT.

This clonotype was seen at least ten times. This chain connects TRBV12-3 or TRBV12-4 to TRBJ1-6; D remains ambiguous. V lost 6 bases to trimming and J lost 6 bases, with 12 bases between them. The CDR3 is 14 amino acids. CDR3 loop: CASSLGTANSPLHF. DNA for the CDR3: TGTGCCAGCAGCTTGGGCACAGCTAATTCACCCCTCCACTTT.